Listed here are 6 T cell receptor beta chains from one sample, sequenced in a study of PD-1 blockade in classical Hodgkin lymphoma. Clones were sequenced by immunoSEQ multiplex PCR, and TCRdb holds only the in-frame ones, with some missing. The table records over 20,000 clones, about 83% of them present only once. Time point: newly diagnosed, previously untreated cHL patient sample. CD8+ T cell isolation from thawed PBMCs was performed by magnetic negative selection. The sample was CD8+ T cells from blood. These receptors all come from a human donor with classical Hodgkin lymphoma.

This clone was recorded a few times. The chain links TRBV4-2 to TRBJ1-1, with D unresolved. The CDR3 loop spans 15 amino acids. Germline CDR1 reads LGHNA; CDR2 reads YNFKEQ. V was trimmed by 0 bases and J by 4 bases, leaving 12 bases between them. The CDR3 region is CASSQDRGGGTEAFF. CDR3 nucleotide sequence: TGTGCCAGCAGCCAAGATCGTGGAGGAGGCACTGAAGCTTTCTTT.

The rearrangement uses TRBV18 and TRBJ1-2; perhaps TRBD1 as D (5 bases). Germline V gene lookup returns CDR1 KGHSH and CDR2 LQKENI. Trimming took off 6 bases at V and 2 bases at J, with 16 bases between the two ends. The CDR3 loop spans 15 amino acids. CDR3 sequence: CASSAKGSRNYGYTF. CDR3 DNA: TGTGCCAGCTCGGCCAAGGGGAGTCGCAACTATGGCTACACCTTC.

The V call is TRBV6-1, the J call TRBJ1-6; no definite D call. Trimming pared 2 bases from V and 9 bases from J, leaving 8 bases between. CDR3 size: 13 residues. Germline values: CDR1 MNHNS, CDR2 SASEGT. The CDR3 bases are TGTGCCAGCAGTGAAAGGGAGGGTTCACCCCTCCACTTT. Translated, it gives CASSEREGSPLHF.

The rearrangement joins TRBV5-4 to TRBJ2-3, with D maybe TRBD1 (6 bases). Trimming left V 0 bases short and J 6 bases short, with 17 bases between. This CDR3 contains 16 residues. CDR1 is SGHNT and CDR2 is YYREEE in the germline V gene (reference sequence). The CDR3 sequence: CASSLAPYGGADTQYF. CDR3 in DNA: TGTGCCAGCAGCTTGGCACCCTATGGGGGCGCCGATACGCAGTATTTT.

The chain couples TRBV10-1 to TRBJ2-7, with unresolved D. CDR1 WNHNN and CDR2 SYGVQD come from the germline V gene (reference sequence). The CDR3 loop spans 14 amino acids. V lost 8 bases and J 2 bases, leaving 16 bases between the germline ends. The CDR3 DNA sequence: TGCGCCAGCGGGCGAGGACGGATCACCTACGAGCAGTACTTC. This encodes CASGRGRITYEQYF.

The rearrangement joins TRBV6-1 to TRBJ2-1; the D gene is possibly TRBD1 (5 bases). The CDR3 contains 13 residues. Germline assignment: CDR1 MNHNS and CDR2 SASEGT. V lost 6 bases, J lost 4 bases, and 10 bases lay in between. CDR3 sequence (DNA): TGTGCCAGCAGGGGTACAGGATACAATGAGCAGTTCTTC. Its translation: CASRGTGYNEQFF.